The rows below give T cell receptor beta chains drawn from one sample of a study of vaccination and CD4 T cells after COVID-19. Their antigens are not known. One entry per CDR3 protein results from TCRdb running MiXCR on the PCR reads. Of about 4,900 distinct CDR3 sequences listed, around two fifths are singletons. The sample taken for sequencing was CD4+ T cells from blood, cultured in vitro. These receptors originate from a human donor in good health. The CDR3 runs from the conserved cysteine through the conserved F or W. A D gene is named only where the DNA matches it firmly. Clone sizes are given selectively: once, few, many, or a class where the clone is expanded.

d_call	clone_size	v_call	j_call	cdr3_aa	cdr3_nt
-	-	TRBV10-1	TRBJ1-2	CASSESPGPLPNGYTF	TGCGCCAGCAGTGAGAGTCCGGGGCCACTGCCCAATGGCTACACCTTC
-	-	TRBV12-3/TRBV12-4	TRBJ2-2	CASSGRGTTPGELFF	TGTGCCAGCAGCGGACGGGGGACCACCCCAGGGGAGCTGTTTTTT
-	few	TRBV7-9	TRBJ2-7	CASSLYVGEQYF	TGTGCCAGCAGCTTATATGTAGGCGAGCAGTACTTC
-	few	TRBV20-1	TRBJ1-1	CSVPREDTEAFF	TGCAGTGTCCCCAGGGAGGACACTGAAGCTTTCTTT
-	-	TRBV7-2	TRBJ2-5	CASSDPDWLQETQYF	TGTGCCAGCAGCGACCCGGACTGGCTTCAAGAGACCCAGTACTTC
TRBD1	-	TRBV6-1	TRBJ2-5	CASRRASGGGETQYF	TGTGCCAGCAGGAGGGCCTCAGGGGGCGGTGAGACCCAGTACTTC
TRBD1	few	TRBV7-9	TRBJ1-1	CASSLDATGANTEAFF	TGTGCCAGCAGCTTAGACGCGACAGGGGCGAACACTGAAGCTTTCTTT
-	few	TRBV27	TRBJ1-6	CASSLRATYNSPLHF	TGTGCCAGCAGTTTAAGGGCGACCTATAATTCACCCCTCCACTTT
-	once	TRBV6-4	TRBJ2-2	CARGVHGSNTGELFF	TGTGCCAGAGGGGTTCACGGATCGAACACCGGGGAGCTGTTTTTT
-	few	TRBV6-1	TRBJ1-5	CASSELGNLGQPQHF	TGTGCCAGCAGTGAATTAGGGAATTTAGGTCAGCCCCAGCATTTT
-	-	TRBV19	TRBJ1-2	CASSIEPSLFQGYTF	TGTGCCAGTAGTATCGAACCTTCTCTCTTTCAGGGCTACACCTTC
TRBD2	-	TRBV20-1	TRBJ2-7	CSAARGEIYEQYF	TGCAGTGCGGCGCGGGGGGAGATCTACGAGCAGTACTTC
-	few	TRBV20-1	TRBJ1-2	CSANSPGTYGYTF	TGCAGTGCTAACAGTCCGGGAACCTATGGCTACACCTTC
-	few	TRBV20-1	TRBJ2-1	CSARPTEFIEQFF	TGCAGTGCTAGACCGACGGAGTTTATTGAGCAGTTCTTC
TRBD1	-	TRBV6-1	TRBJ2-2	CASREPGQGSGELFF	TGTGCCAGCAGGGAACCTGGACAGGGGTCCGGGGAGCTGTTTTTT
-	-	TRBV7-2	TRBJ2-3	CASSSYTDTQYF	TGTGCCAGCAGCAGTTACACAGATACGCAGTATTTT
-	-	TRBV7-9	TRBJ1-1	CASSLGLTNTEAFF	TGTGCCAGCAGCTTAGGACTCACGAACACTGAAGCTTTCTTT
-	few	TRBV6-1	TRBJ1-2	CASSEDWRVLRGYTF	TGTGCCAGCAGTGAGGATTGGAGGGTGTTGCGGGGCTACACCTTC
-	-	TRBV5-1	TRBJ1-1	CASSLAPGNTEAFF	TGCGCCAGCAGCTTGGCACCGGGGAACACTGAAGCTTTCTTT
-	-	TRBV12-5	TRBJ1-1	CASGLVPGGNTEAFF	TGTGCTAGTGGTTTGGTACCGGGGGGGAACACTGAAGCTTTCTTT